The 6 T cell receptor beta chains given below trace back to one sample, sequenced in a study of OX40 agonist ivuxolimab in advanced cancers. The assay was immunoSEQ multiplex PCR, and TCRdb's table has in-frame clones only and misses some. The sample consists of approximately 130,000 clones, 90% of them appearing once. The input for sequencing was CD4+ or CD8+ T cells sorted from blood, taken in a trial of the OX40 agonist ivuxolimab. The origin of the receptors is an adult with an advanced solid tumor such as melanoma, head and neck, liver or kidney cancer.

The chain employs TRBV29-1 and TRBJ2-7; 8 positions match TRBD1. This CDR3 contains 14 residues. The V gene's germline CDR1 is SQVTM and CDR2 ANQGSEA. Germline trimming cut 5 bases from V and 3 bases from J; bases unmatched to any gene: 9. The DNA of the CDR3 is TGCAGCGTTCAGGCGGGACAGGTCCTCTACGAGCAGTACTTC. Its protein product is CSVQAGQVLYEQYF.

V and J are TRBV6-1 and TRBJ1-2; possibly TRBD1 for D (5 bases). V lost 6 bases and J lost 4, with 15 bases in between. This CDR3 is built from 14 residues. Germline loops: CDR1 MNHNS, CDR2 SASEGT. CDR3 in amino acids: CASRPGGAVYGYTF. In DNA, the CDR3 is TGTGCCAGCAGGCCTGGTGGGGCGGTCTATGGCTACACCTTC.

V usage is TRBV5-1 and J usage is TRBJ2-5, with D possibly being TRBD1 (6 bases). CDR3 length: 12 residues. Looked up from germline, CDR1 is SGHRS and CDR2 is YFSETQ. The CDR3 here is CSPGTLQETQYF. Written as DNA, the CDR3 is TGCTCCCCCGGGACACTCCAAGAGACCCAGTACTTC.

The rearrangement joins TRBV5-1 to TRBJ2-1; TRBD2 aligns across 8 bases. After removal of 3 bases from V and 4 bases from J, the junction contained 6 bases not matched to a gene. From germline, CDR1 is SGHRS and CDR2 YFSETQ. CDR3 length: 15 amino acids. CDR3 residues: CASSSSGSGYNEQFF. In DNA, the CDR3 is TGCGCCAGCAGCTCGAGCGGGAGTGGTTACAATGAGCAGTTCTTC.

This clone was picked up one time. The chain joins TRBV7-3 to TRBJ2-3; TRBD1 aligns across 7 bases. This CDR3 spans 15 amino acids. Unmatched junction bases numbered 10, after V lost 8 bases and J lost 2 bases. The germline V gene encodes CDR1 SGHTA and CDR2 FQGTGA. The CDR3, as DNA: TGTGCCAGCTCCCCACCGGGACAGCACACAGATACGCAGTATTTT. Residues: CASSPPGQHTDTQYF.

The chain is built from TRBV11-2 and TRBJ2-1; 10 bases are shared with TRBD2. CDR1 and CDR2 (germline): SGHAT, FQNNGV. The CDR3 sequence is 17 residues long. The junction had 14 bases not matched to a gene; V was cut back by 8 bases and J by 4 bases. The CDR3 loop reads CASQRRASGSLYNEQFF. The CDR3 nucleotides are TGTGCCAGCCAACGGCGGGCTAGCGGGAGCCTATACAATGAGCAGTTCTTC.